Each of the 18 T cell receptor beta chains below was sequenced from the same sample in a study of vaccination and CD4 T cells after COVID-19. Specified treatment: approximately 11-day PBMC culture with coronavirus spike peptide pools or control peptides (ViraFEST assay). Antigen specificity for these receptors is unknown. With the Oncomine TCR Beta short-read assay, DNA from cultured CD4+ T cells was sequenced. TCRdb redid the calling of the PCR reads with MiXCR, one entry per CDR3 protein. The table has 13,000 or so distinct CDR3 sequences, 25% to 30% seen once. The sample taken for sequencing was CD4+ T cells from blood, cultured in vitro. These receptors were obtained from a human donor who had recovered from COVID-19.

The chain has TRBV9 and TRBJ2-5; possibly TRBD1 or TRBD2 for D (5 bases each). This CDR3 contains 12 residues. CDR1 and CDR2 (germline): SGDLS, YYNGEE. With 7 bases removed from V and 5 bases from J, the gap between germline ends came to 12 bases. DNA of the CDR3: TGTGCCAGCGGGGGAGCCCGGGAGACCCAGTACTTC. Its translation is CASGGARETQYF.

This chain joins TRBV5-5 and TRBJ1-3, with D unresolved. Trimming took 1 base from V and 6 from J, leaving 17 bases between them. Looked up from germline, CDR1 is SGHKS and CDR2 is YYEKEE (reference sequence). The CDR3 spans 16 residues. CDR3 amino acids: CASSLIYGQAKNTIYF. Written as DNA, the CDR3 is TGTGCCAGCAGCTTGATTTATGGGCAGGCCAAAAACACCATATATTTT.

This clonotype was observed a few times. The chain links TRBV7-9 to TRBJ2-5, with 11 bases lining up with TRBD2. Per germline, CDR1 SEHNR and CDR2 FQNEAQ (reference sequence). The trim removed 1 base at V and 6 bases at J, leaving 13 bases unmatched. The CDR3 covers 18 residues. The CDR3 DNA reads TGTGCCAGCAGCTTAGTATCTAGCGGGGGGTCCAACGTTAAGACCCAGTACTTC. Amino acid sequence: CASSLVSSGGSNVKTQYF.

J is TRBJ1-1 and V is TRBV12-3 or TRBV12-4, with a weak D call TRBD1 (6 bases). V dropped 5 bases and J dropped 7 bases, with 17 bases sitting between them. This CDR3 is built from 14 residues. CDR3 DNA sequence: TGTGCCAGCAGTATCCTTGGGGGGCAAGGTGAAGCTTTCTTT. Its translation: CASSILGGQGEAFF.

This clonotype appeared a few times. This chain connects TRBV7-2 to TRBJ2-3, with TRBD2 matching 12 bases. V lost 2 bases, J lost 1 base, and 7 bases stayed unmatched. Per germline, CDR1 SGHTA and CDR2 FQGNSA. The CDR3 contains 18 residues. DNA for the CDR3: TGTGCCAGCAGCTTAAAAACTAGCGGGGGGTCCCGCACAGATACGCAGTATTTT. Translated: CASSLKTSGGSRTDTQYF.

The V gene is TRBV30, the J gene TRBJ2-7, with 8 positions matching TRBD1. V was pared by 4 bases and J by 0 bases, with 11 bases of the junction left unmatched. Germline V gives CDR1 GTSNPN, CDR2 SVGIG (reference sequence). The CDR3 is 16 residues long. CDR3 sequence reads: CAWKGTGVLSSYEQYF. The CDR3 DNA follows: TGTGCCTGGAAAGGGACAGGAGTCCTCAGCTCCTACGAGCAGTACTTC. The full variable domain, completed using reference TRBV30 and TRBJ2-7, is SQTIHQWPATLVQPVGSPLSLECTVEGTSNPNLYWYRQAAGRGLQLLFYSVGIGQISSEVPQNLSASRPQDRQFILSSKKLLLSDSGFYLCAWKGTGVLSSYEQYFGPGTRLTVT.

J is TRBJ1-2 and V is TRBV30; D remains ambiguous. This CDR3 is 13 amino acids long. Germline-derived CDR1 and CDR2 are GTSNPN and SVGIG (reference sequence). Between the trimmed V and J ends, which lost 3 bases and 2 bases, there was a span of 10 bases. The CDR3 is CAWRGTQNYGYTF. The CDR3 DNA is TGTGCCTGGAGGGGAACACAAAACTATGGCTACACCTTC.

This clonotype was counted between two and nine times. The chain combines TRBV19 with TRBJ1-4, with 12 nucleotides matching TRBD1. V lost 8 bases to trimming and J lost 7 bases; unmatched junction nucleotides: 2. This CDR3 comprises 13 residues. Per germline, CDR1 LNHDA and CDR2 SQIVND (reference sequence). The CDR3 loop reads CASRDRGREKLFF. CDR3 sequence (DNA): TGTGCCAGTCGGGACAGGGGGCGTGAAAAACTGTTTTTT.

The chain has TRBV6-2 or TRBV6-3 and TRBJ2-1; no reliable D call. Germline CDR1 and CDR2: MNHEY and SVGEGT. The CDR3 extends over 12 amino acids. Trimming shortened V by 8 bases and J by 4 bases, and 9 bases separated the two germline ends. As DNA, the CDR3 is TGTGCCAGCTTCGCCTTATACAATGAGCAGTTCTTC. Amino acid sequence: CASFALYNEQFF.

The CDR3 DNA reads TGTGCCTGGACCATGGGGAATTCTGGGGCCAACGTCCTGACTTTC. This codes for CAWTMGNSGANVLTF. The V and J genes are TRBV30 and TRBJ2-6; D unclear. From germline, CDR1 is GTSNPN and CDR2 SVGIG (reference sequence). Deletions cut 4 bases from V and 1 base from J, with 11 bases between. CDR3 length: 15 amino acids.

This chain links TRBV6-4 with TRBJ2-3, with TRBD2 matching over 7 bases. CDR1 is MRHNA, CDR2 SNTAGT, per germline. Trimming removed 6 bases from V and 4 bases from J; junction bases left unmatched: 10. This CDR3 region has 15 residues. In DNA, the CDR3 is TGTGCCAGCAGCCACCGGGTGGGGGGGTCAGATACGCAGTATTTT. Encoded protein: CASSHRVGGSDTQYF.

In this sample, this clonotype turned up a few times. The gene calls are TRBV7-2 and TRBJ2-2; D remains ambiguous. This CDR3 spans 15 amino acids. Germline V gives CDR1 SGHTA, CDR2 FQGNSA. V was pared by 4 bases and J by 1 base, with 10 bases between. Here the CDR3 reads CASSSWLGNTGELFF. The DNA for the CDR3 is TGTGCCAGCAGCTCATGGCTGGGGAACACCGGGGAGCTGTTTTTT. The full variable domain, with the rest looked up from reference TRBV7-2 and TRBJ2-2, is GAGVSQSPSNKVTEKGKDVELRCDPISGHTALYWYRQSLGQGLEFLIYFQGNSAPDKSGLPSDRFSAERTGGSVSTLTIQRTQQEDSAVYLCASSSWLGNTGELFFGEGSRLTVL.

The sample holds a few counts of this clonotype. CDR3 DNA sequence: TGCAGTGCTAGAGATAGGGAACGGGGGCTTTCGGACACCGGGGAGCTGTTTTTT. Translation: CSARDRERGLSDTGELFF. This sequence joins TRBV20-1 and TRBJ2-2; the D call may be TRBD1 or TRBD2 (6 bases each). This CDR3 comprises 18 residues. The V and J ends lost 0 bases and 3 bases respectively, with 20 bases between them. CDR1 is DFQATT and CDR2 is SNEGSKA in the germline V gene (reference sequence).

The rearrangement uses TRBV11-2 and TRBJ1-2, with a possible D match to TRBD1 (5 bases). From germline, CDR1 is SGHAT and CDR2 FQNNGV. The CDR3 contains 14 residues. Trimming pared 3 bases from V and 8 bases from J, leaving 16 bases between. The CDR3, as DNA: TGTGCCAGCAGCTTCGGGGCCGGGAGGGTCGGCTACACCTTC. Residues: CASSFGAGRVGYTF.

The CDR3 DNA is TGTGCCAGCAGTTCATTCATACAGGGAGGAAGCAATCAGCCCCAGCATTTT. Translation gives CASSSFIQGGSNQPQHF. The chain joins TRBV27 to TRBJ1-5; D is perhaps TRBD1 (6 bases). The CDR3 is made up of 17 amino acids. V dropped 4 bases and J dropped 1 base, with 17 bases sitting between them. CDR1 is MNHEY, CDR2 SMNVEV, per germline (reference sequence).

This clonotype rates as medium-sized (0.01 to 0.1%). The CDR3 reads CASRTTGASGNTIYF. The CDR3 DNA is TGTGCCAGCAGAACTACAGGCGCCTCTGGAAACACCATATATTTT. The chain has TRBV27 and TRBJ1-3; tentatively, D is TRBD1 (5 bases). Trimming shortened V by 6 bases and J by 0 bases, and 12 bases separated the two germline ends. This CDR3 is 15 amino acids long. Germline V CDR1 and CDR2: MNHEY, SMNVEV (reference sequence).

The V gene is TRBV27, the J gene TRBJ2-3; D is unresolved. The CDR3 extends over 13 amino acids. Trimming stripped 6 bases from V and 2 bases from J, with 9 bases between. Per germline, CDR1 MNHEY and CDR2 SMNVEV (reference sequence). The CDR3 loop is CASSGVNTDTQYF. In DNA form, the CDR3 reads TGTGCCAGCAGCGGCGTTAACACAGATACGCAGTATTTT.

By sample share, this clonotype is medium-sized. The genes are TRBV15 and TRBJ1-6; a weak D match, TRBD1 (6 bases). This CDR3 has 15 amino acids. Trimming pared 3 bases from V and 4 bases from J, leaving 10 bases between. Germline V CDR1 and CDR2: LNHNV, YYDKDF (reference sequence). CDR3 amino acids: CATSSERGYNSPLHF. Here the CDR3 DNA reads TGTGCCACCAGCAGTGAAAGGGGGTATAATTCACCCCTCCACTTT. The complete variable domain, with remaining parts taken from reference TRBV15 and TRBJ1-6, reads DAMVIQNPRYQVTQFGKPVTLSCSQTLNHNVMYWYQQKSSQAPKLLFHYYDKDFNNEADTPDNFQSRRPNTSFCFLDIRSPGLGDTAMYLCATSSERGYNSPLHFGNGTRLTVT.